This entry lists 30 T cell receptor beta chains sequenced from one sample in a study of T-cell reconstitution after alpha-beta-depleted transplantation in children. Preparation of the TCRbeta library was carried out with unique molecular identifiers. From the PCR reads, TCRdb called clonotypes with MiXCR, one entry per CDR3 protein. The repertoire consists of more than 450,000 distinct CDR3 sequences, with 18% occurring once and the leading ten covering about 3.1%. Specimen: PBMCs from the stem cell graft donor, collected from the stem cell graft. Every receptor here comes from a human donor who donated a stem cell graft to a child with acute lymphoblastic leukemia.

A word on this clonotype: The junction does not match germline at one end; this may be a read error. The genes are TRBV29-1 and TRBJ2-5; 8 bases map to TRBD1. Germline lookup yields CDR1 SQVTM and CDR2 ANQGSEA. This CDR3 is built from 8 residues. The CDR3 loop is CSENRGNF. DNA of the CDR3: TGCAGCGAGAACAGGGGGAACTTC.

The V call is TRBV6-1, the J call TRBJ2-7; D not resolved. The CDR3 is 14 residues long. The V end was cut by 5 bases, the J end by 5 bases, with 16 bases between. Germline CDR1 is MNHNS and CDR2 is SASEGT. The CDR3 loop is CASSPLQEKDEQYF. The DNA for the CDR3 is TGTGCCAGCAGTCCCCTACAAGAGAAAGACGAGCAGTACTTC.

The DNA for the CDR3 is TGTGCCAGCAGCCGATACTCCTACGAGCAGTACTTC. Its protein product is CASSRYSYEQYF. This chain connects TRBV3-1 to TRBJ2-7, with no clear D. Looked up from germline, CDR1 is LGHDT and CDR2 is YNNKEL (reference sequence). Trimming removed 4 bases from V and 0 bases from J, with 4 bases in between. This CDR3 has 12 amino acids.

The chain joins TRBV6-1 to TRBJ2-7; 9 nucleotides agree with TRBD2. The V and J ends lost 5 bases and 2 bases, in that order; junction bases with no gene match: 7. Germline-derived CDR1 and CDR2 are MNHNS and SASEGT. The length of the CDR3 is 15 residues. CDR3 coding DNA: TGTGCCAGCAGTAAGACTAGCGGATCTCCCTACGAGCAGTACTTC. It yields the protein CASSKTSGSPYEQYF.

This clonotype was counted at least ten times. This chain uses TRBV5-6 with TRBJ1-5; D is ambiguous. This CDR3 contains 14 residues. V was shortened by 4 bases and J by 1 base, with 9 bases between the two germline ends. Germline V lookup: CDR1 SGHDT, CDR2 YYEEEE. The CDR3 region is CASSRTDSNQPQHF. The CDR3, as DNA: TGTGCCAGCAGCCGGACGGACAGCAATCAGCCCCAGCATTTT.

CDR3 amino acids: CASSPGRATNTGELFF. The CDR3, as DNA: TGTGCCAGCAGTCCCGGCCGGGCCACGAACACCGGGGAGCTGTTTTTT. The V gene is TRBV12-3 or TRBV12-4, the J gene TRBJ2-2; D gene ambiguous. The CDR3 is made up of 16 amino acids. Trimming pared 5 bases from V and 0 bases from J, leaving 13 bases between.

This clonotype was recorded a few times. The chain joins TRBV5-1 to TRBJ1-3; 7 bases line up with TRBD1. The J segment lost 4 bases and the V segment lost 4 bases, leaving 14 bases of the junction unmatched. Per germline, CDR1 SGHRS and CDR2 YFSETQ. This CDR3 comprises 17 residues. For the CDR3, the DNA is TGCGCCAGCAGCCGGGGGCCCGCGAGACAGGGAGGAAACACCATATATTTT. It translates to CASSRGPARQGGNTIYF.

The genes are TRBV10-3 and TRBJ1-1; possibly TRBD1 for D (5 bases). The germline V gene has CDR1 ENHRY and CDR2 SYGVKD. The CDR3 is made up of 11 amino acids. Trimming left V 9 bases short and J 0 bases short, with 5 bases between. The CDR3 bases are TGTGCCATAGGGGTGAACACTGAAGCTTTCTTT. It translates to CAIGVNTEAFF.

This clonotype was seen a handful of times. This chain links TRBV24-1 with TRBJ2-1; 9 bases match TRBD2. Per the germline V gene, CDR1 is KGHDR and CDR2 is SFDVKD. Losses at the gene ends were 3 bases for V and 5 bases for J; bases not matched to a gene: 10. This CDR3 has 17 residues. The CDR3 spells CATSDPPTAGGNNEQFF. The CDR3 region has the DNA TGTGCCACCAGTGATCCCCCCACAGCGGGAGGTAACAATGAGCAGTTCTTC.

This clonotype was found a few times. CDR3 sequence: CASSPRDTGELFF. In DNA, the CDR3 is TGTGCCAGCAGCCCGCGGGACACCGGGGAGCTGTTTTTT. The chain carries TRBV5-8 and TRBJ2-2, with a possible D match to TRBD2 (5 bases). Germline CDR1 is SGHTS and CDR2 is YDEGEE. The CDR3 is made up of 13 amino acids. V was clipped by 4 bases and J by 3 bases, with 7 bases between them.

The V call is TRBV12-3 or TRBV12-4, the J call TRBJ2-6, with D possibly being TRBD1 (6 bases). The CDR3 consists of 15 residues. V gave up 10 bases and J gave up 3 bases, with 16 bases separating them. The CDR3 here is CATKQGLSGANVLTF. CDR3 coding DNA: TGTGCCACTAAACAGGGTTTAAGTGGGGCCAACGTCCTGACTTTC.

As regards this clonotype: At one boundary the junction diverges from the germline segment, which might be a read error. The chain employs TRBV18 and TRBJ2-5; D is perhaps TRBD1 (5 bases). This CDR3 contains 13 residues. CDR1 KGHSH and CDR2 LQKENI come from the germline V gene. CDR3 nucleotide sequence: TGCGCCAGCAGCCCGACAGTCCAAGAGACCCAGTACTTC. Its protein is CASSPTVQETQYF. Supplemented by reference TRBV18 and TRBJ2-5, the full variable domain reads NAGVMQNPRHLVRRRGQEARLRCSPMKGHSHVYWYRQLPEEGLKFMVYLQKENIIDESGMPKERFSAEFPKEGPSILRIQQVVRGDSAAYFCASSPTVQETQYFGPGTRLLVL.

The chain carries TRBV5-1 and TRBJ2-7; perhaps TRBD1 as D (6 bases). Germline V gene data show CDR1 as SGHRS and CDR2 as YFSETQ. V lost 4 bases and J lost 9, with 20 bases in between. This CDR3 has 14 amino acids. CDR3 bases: TGCGCCAGCAGCGGCCATCTAGGGGGACACGGGCAGTACTTC. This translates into CASSGHLGGHGQYF.

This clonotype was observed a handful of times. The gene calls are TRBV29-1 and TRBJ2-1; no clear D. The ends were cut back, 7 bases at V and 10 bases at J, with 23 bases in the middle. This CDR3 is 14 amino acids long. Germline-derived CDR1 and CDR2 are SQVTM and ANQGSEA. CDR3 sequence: CSGELAYGTIEQFF. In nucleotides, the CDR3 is TGCAGCGGCGAACTGGCTTATGGTACAATCGAGCAGTTCTTC.

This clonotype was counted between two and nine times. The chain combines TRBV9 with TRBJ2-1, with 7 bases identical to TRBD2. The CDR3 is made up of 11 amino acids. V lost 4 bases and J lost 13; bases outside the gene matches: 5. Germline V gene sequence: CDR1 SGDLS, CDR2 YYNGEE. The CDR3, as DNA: TGTGCCAGCAGCTCTGGACTAGACCAGTTCTTC. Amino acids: CASSSGLDQFF.

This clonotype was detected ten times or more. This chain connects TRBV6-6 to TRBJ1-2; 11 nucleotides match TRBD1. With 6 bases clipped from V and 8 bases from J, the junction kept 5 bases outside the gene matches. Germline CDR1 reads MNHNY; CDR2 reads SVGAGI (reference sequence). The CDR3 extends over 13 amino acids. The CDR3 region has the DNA TGTGCCAGCAGCGCGGGACAGGGGGGAGGCTACACCTTC. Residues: CASSAGQGGGYTF.

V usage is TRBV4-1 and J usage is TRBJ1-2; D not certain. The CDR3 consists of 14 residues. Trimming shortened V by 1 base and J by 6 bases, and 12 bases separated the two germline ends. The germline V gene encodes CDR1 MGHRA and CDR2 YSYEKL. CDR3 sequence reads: CASSQVQLGNGYTF. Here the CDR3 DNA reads TGCGCCAGCAGCCAAGTACAACTAGGGAATGGCTACACCTTC.

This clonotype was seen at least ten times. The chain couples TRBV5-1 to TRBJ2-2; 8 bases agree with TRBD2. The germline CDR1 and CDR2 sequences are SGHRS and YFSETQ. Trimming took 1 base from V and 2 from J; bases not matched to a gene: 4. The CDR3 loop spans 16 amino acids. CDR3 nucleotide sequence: TGCGCCAGCAGCTTGACTAGCGGAGTAAACACCGGGGAGCTGTTTTTT. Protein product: CASSLTSGVNTGELFF.

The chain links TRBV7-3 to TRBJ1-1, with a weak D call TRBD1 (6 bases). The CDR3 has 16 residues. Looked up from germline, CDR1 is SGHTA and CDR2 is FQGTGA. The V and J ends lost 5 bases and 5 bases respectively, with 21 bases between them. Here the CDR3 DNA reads TGTGCCAGCAGCCACCCGCTCGGGGGCTGGCGGACTGAAGCTTTCTTT. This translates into CASSHPLGGWRTEAFF.

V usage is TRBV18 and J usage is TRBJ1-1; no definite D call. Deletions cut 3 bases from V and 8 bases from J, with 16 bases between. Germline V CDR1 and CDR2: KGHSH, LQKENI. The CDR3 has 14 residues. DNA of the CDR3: TGTGCCAGCTCACCGGACGCTTACGGGCGCGAAGCTTTCTTT. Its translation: CASSPDAYGREAFF. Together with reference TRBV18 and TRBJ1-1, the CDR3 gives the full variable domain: NAGVMQNPRHLVRRRGQEARLRCSPMKGHSHVYWYRQLPEEGLKFMVYLQKENIIDESGMPKERFSAEFPKEGPSILRIQQVVRGDSAAYFCASSPDAYGREAFFGQGTRLTVV.

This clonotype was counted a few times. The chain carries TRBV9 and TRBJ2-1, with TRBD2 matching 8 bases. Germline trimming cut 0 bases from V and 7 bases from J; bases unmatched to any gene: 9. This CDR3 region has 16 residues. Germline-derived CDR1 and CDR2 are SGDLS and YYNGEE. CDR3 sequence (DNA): TGTGCCAGCAGCGTAGAAGCCGGGAGGGTAGGGAATGAGCAGTTCTTC. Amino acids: CASSVEAGRVGNEQFF.

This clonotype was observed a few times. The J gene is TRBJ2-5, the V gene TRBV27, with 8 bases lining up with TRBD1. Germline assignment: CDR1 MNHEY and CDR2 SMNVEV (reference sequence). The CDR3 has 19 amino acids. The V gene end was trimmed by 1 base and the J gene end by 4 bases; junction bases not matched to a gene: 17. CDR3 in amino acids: CASSLLSHGRGRSRETQYF. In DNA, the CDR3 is TGTGCCAGCAGTTTATTATCCCACGGCAGGGGGCGATCGAGAGAGACCCAGTACTTC.

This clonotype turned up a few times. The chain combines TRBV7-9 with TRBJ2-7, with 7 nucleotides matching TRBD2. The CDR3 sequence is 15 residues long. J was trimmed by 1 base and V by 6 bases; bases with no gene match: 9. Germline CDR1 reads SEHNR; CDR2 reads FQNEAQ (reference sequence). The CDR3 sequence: CASSFAGEPSYEQYF. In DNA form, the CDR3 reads TGTGCCAGCAGTTTTGCGGGAGAGCCTTCCTACGAGCAGTACTTC.

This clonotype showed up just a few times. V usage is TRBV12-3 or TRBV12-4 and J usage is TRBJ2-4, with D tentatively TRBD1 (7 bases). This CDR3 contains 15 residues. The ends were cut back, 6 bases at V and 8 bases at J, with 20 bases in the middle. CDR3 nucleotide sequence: TGTGCCAGCAGCGACCAGGGGGGTGACGGAGACATTCAGTACTTC. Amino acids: CASSDQGGDGDIQYF.

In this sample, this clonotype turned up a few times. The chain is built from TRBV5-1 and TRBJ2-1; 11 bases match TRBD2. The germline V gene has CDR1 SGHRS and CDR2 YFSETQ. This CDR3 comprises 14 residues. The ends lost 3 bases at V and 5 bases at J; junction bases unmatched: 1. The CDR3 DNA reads TGCGCCAGCAGCTGGGGACTAGCGGACAATGAGCAGTTCTTC. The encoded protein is CASSWGLADNEQFF.

The CDR3 bases are TGTGCCAGCTCACCAACCCCGGGACAGGGTCCTGAAAAACTGTTTTTT. Protein product: CASSPTPGQGPEKLFF. V gene TRBV18 combines with J gene TRBJ1-4; 9 nucleotides match TRBD1. This CDR3 comprises 16 residues. V trimming: 2 bases; J trimming: 7 bases; junction bases outside the gene matches: 8. Germline assignment: CDR1 KGHSH and CDR2 LQKENI.

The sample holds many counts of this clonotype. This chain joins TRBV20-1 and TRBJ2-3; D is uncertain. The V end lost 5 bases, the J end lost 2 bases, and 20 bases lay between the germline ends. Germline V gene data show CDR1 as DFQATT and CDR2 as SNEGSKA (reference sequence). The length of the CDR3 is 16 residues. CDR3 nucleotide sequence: TGCAGTGCTCTACGTAAGAGAGGATCTTTCACAGATACGCAGTATTTT. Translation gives CSALRKRGSFTDTQYF.

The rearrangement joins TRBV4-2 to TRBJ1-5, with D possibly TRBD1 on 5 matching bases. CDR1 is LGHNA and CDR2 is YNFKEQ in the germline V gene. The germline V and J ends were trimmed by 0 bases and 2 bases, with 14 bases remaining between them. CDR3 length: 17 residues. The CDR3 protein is CASSQERGGEGNQPQHF. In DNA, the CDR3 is TGTGCCAGCAGCCAAGAACGAGGAGGGGAGGGCAATCAGCCCCAGCATTTT.

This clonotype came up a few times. Here the CDR3 reads CASSARQGADTGELFF. For the CDR3, the DNA is TGTGCCAGCAGCGCGAGACAGGGGGCGGACACCGGGGAGCTGTTTTTT. The gene calls are TRBV7-9 and TRBJ2-2; 10 nucleotides match TRBD1. From germline, CDR1 is SEHNR and CDR2 FQNEAQ (reference sequence). J lost 3 bases, V lost 5 bases, and 6 bases had no gene match. The CDR3 is made up of 16 amino acids.

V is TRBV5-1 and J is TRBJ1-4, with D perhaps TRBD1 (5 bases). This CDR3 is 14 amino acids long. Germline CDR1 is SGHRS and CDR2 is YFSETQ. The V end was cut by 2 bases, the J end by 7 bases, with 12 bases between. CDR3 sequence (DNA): TGCGCCAGCAGCTTACCCGGGGGGAGTGAAAAACTGTTTTTT. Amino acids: CASSLPGGSEKLFF.